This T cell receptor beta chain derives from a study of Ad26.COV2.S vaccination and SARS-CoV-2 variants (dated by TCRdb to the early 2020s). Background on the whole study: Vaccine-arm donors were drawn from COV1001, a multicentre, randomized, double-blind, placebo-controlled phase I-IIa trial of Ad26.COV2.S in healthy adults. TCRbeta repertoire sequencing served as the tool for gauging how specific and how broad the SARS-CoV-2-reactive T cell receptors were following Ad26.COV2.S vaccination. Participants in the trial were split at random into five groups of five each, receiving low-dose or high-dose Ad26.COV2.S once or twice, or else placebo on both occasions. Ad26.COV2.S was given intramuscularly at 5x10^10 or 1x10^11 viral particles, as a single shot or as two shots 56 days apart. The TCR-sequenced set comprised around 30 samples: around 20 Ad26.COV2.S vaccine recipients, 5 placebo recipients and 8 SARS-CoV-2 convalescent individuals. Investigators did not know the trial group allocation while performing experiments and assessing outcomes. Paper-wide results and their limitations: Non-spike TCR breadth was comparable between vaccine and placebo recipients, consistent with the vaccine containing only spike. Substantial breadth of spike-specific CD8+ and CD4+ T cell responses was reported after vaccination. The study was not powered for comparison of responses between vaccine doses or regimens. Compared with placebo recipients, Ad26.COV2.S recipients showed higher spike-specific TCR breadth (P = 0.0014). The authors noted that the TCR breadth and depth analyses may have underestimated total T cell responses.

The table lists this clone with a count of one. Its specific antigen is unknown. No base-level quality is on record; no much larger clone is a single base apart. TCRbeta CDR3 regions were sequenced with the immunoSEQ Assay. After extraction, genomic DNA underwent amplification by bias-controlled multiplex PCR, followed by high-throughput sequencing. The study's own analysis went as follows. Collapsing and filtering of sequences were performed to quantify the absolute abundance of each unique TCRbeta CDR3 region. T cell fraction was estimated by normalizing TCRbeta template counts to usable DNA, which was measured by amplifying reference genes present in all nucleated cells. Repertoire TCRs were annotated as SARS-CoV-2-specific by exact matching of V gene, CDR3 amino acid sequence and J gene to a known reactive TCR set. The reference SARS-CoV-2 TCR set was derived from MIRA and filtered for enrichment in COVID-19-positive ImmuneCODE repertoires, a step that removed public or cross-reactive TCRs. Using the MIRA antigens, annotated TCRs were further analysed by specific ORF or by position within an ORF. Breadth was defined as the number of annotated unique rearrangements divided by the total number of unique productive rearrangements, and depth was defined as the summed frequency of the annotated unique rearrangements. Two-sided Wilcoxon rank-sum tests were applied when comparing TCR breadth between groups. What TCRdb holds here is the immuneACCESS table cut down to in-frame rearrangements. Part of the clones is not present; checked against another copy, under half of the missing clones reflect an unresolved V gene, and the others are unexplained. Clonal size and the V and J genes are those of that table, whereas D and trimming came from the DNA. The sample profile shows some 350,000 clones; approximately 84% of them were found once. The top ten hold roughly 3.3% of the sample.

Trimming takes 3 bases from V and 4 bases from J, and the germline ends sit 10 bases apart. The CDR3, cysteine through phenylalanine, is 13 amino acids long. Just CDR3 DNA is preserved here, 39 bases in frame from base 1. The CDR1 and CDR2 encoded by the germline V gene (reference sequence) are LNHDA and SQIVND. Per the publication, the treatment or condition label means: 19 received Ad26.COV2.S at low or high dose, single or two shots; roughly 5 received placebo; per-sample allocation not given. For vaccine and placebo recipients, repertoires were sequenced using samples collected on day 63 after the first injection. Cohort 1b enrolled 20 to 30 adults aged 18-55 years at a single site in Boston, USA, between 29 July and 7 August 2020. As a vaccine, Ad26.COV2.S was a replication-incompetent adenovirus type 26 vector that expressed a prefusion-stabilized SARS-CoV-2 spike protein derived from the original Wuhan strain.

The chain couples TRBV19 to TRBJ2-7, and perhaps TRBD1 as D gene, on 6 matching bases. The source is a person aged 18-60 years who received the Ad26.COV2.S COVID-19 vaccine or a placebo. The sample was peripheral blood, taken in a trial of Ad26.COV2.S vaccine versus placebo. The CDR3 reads CASSMRGWYEQYF. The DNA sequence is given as TGTGCCAGTAGTATGAGGGGGTGGTACGAGCAGTACTTC.